This T cell receptor beta chain originates from a study of neoadjuvant anti-PD-1 for oral cavity cancer. Measured with immunoSEQ multiplex PCR; TCRdb has only the in-frame clones, and not every one. In the table there are 10,000 to 15,000 clones, over 60% of which are singletons. Germline V gene lookup returns CDR1 SGHDN and CDR2 FVKESK. V trimming: 2 bases; J trimming: 3 bases; junction bases outside the gene matches: 4. The CDR3 has 16 amino acids. This TCR derives from a person between 40 and 79 years old with oral cavity squamous cell carcinoma. The source was PBMCs, collected before nivolumab (anti-PD-1) treatment. V is TRBV14 and J is TRBJ1-6, with TRBD1 matching over 7 bases. CDR3 in DNA: TGTGCCAGCAGCCAACGACAGGGCCTCTATAATTCACCCCTCCACTTT. Translated, it gives CASSQRQGLYNSPLHF.